The source of this TCR beta chain is a study of human CD8 memory T cell subsets. Overall study findings and caveats: Compared with precursor exhausted T cells, stem-like memory T cells were suggested by Chao1 estimates to be more diverse.

Scientists made TCR beta libraries using UMI-labeled 5' RACE. TCRdb reprocessed the 5' RACE reads and stores each CDR3 protein as one record, lacking DNA. This sample's clone table lists approximately 10,000 distinct CDR3 sequences. Concerning this clonotype itself: The antigen is undetermined.

The CDR3 extends over 13 amino acids. Germline V CDR1 and CDR2: LGHNA, YNFKEQ. The J gene is TRBJ2-1, the V gene TRBV4-2; the TCRdb D gene call, TRBD1, has no DNA to confirm it. This TCR was sampled from a human donor in good health. The sequencing input was CD8+ stem-like memory T cells (TSCM and TCM) sorted from PBMCs. Indicated subset: stem-like memory CD8 T cells (TSTEM), CCR7+ PD-1- TIGIT-. CDR3 amino acids: CASSQGGGRELFF.